This T cell receptor beta chain was captured by sequencing in a study of blood T cell repertoires in COVID-19. This clone was found once. The V gene lost 0 bases and the J gene lost 7 bases, with 15 bases spanning the gap. The CDR3 is made up of 15 amino acids. The germline CDR1 and CDR2 sequences are GTSNPN and SVGIG (reference sequence). Produced via immunoSEQ multiplex PCR; TCRdb's table is partial and in-frame only. The table lists about 64,000 clones, 80% to 90% of them singletons. This receptor was taken from a man in his forties or fifties with acute or convalescent COVID-19. The chain is built from TRBV30 and TRBJ1-4; D remains ambiguous. Sample: peripheral blood. The CDR3 spells CAWSVRPRMAEKLFF. The DNA of the CDR3 is TGTGCCTGGAGTGTAAGGCCCAGGATGGCTGAAAAACTGTTTTTT.